These 3 T cell receptor beta chains were sequenced from one sample in a study of cytomegalovirus exposure and HLA in healthy donors. The PCR ran on 60 Vbeta and 13 Jbeta primers. Data came from immunoSEQ multiplex PCR; TCRdb stores just in-frame clones and leaves some out. The table includes some 100,000 clones, about four fifths detected once. The material sequenced was PBMCs. These receptors originate from a female donor in good health and CMV-seropositive.

The V gene is TRBV18, the J gene TRBJ1-4; D remains unclear. In germline, CDR1 is KGHSH, CDR2 LQKENI. This CDR3 comprises 12 residues. The V end lost 0 bases, the J end lost 8 bases, and 4 bases lay between the germline ends. CDR3 bases: TGTGCCAGCTCACCACCCGGGGAAAAACTGTTTTTT. Translation: CASSPPGEKLFF. Full variable domain (remainder filled in from reference TRBV18 and TRBJ1-4): NAGVMQNPRHLVRRRGQEARLRCSPMKGHSHVYWYRQLPEEGLKFMVYLQKENIIDESGMPKERFSAEFPKEGPSILRIQQVVRGDSAAYFCASSPPGEKLFFGSGTQLSVL.

This chain joins TRBV5-1 and TRBJ1-4; possibly TRBD1 for D (5 bases). CDR3 length: 14 residues. CDR1 SGHRS and CDR2 YFSETQ come from the germline V gene. Trimming left V 1 base short and J 8 bases short, with 12 bases between. The CDR3 reads CASSLRGAREKLFF. The DNA for the CDR3 is TGCGCCAGCAGCTTGAGGGGTGCTAGAGAAAAACTGTTTTTT.

As DNA, the CDR3 is TGTGCCAGCAGCTTAGGTAAGGGTCTAGCGGGTCGGTCGGATGAGCAGTTCTTC. Protein: CASSLGKGLAGRSDEQFF. V gene TRBV7-9 combines with J gene TRBJ2-1; TRBD2 agrees at 8 bases. The V gene end was trimmed by 1 base and the J gene end by 8 bases; junction bases not matched to a gene: 16. Germline values: CDR1 SEHNR, CDR2 FQNEAQ (reference sequence). The length of the CDR3 is 18 residues.